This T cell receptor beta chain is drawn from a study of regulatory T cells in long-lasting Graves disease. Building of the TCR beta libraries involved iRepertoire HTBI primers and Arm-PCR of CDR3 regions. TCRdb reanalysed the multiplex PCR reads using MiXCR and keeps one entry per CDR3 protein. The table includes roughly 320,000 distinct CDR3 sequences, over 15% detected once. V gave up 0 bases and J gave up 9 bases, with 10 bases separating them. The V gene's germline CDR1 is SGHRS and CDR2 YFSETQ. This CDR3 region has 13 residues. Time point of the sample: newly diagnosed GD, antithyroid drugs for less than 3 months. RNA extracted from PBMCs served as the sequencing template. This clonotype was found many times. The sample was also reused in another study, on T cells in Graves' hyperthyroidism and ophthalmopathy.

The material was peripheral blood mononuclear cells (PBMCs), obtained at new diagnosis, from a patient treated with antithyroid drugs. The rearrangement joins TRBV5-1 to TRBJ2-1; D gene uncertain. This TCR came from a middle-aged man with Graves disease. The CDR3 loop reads CASSLDLVAEQFF. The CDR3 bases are TGCGCCAGCAGCTTGGATTTGGTGGCTGAGCAGTTCTTC.